These 18 T cell receptor beta chains were sequenced from one sample in a study of molecular identifiers for immune sequencing clone quantification (dated by TCRdb to between 2017 and 2018). The protocol used for the library was PCR. TCRdb names Illumina HiSeq 4000 as the instrument used. Using fastp at Q25 and MiXCR, TCRdb reprocessed the public reads and kept productive beta chains. Entries that share a CDR3 protein sequence are merged under the most common genes and DNA. The sample has 550,000 to 750,000 distinct CDR3 sequences on record, 20% of them singletons. The ten largest clonotypes hold about 0.9% of the sample. The sequencing sample was made of naive CD8+ T cells from blood, with Jurkat cell RNA spiked in. What this sample's cell subset or site label stands for: FACS-sorted CD8+CD4-CCR7+CD45RA+ naive T cells. The source of these receptors is a human donor in good health. Some libraries in this study had Jurkat cell RNA spiked in.

This clonotype was picked up many times. The genes are TRBV24-1 and TRBJ2-3; 10 nucleotides agree with TRBD2. Trimming took 0 bases from V and 7 from J; bases not matched to a gene: 9. Germline CDR1 is KGHDR and CDR2 is SFDVKD. The CDR3 is made up of 17 amino acids. The CDR3 loop is CATSDLAASGSWYTQYF. The CDR3 DNA is TGTGCCACCAGTGATTTGGCGGCTAGCGGGAGTTGGTATACGCAGTATTTT.

The table lists this clonotype with a count of one. A read error is possible here, since a much larger clone lies one base away. It is unclear where the CDR3 begins or ends on the DNA, so no DNA is shown, and the CDR3 is as TCRdb lists it. The genes are TRBV27 and TRBJ2-7. The germline V gene encodes CDR1 MNHEY and CDR2 SMNVEV (reference sequence). The CDR3 has 15 amino acids, counting both end residues. CDR3 amino acids: CASSFAAGASYERYF.

This clonotype occurred a few times. The chain couples TRBV6-5 to TRBJ2-2; D is unclear. Germline CDR1 and CDR2: MNHEY and SVGAGI. V was trimmed by 5 bases and J by 3 bases, leaving 16 bases between them. This CDR3 is built from 16 residues. The CDR3 is CASSEGPYWDTGELFF. Here the CDR3 DNA reads TGTGCCAGCAGTGAAGGGCCTTATTGGGACACCGGGGAGCTGTTTTTT.

This clonotype came up many times. V and J are TRBV6-6 and TRBJ1-5; the D gene is possibly TRBD1 (5 bases). In germline, CDR1 is MNHNY, CDR2 SVGAGI (reference sequence). This CDR3 is built from 11 residues. The ends were cut back, 8 bases at V and 13 bases at J, with 15 bases in the middle. The CDR3 here is CASSHQGPQHF. The DNA of the CDR3 is TGTGCCAGCTCTCACCAGGGCCCACAGCATTTT.

There are many counts of this clonotype. V is TRBV4-1 and J is TRBJ2-7; TRBD1 is a possible D gene (6 bases). Germline V gene sequence: CDR1 MGHRA, CDR2 YSYEKL. The CDR3 sequence is 16 residues long. Trimming removed 4 bases at V and 3 bases at J, with 19 bases between. The CDR3 protein is CASSPTESQGSYEQYF. CDR3 DNA: TGCGCCAGCAGCCCAACCGAGTCACAGGGAAGCTACGAGCAGTACTTC.

This clonotype occurred a few times. The rearrangement uses TRBV20-1 and TRBJ1-1; TRBD1 is a possible D gene (6 bases). Looked up from germline, CDR1 is DFQATT and CDR2 is SNEGSKA (reference sequence). The CDR3 extends over 14 amino acids. The CDR3 protein is CSVGGDNMYTEAFF. DNA of the CDR3: TGCAGCGTCGGGGGGGACAACATGTATACTGAAGCTTTCTTT.

CDR3: CASSQTSGAAYNEQFF. CDR3 nucleotides: TGCGCCAGCAGCCAAACTAGCGGGGCGGCCTACAATGAGCAGTTCTTC. This chain connects TRBV4-3 to TRBJ2-1; 10 nucleotides line up with TRBD2. V was clipped by 2 bases and J by 2 bases; unmatched bases: 3. CDR3 length: 16 residues. CDR1 and CDR2 (germline): LGHNA, YSLEER.

This clonotype was seen a few times. The rearrangement joins TRBV24-1 to TRBJ1-2; possibly TRBD1 for D (6 bases). V lost 4 bases and J 5 bases, leaving 16 bases between the germline ends. Germline V lookup: CDR1 KGHDR, CDR2 SFDVKD. The CDR3 consists of 15 residues. Here the CDR3 reads CATSDETGFWYGYTF. For the CDR3, the DNA is TGTGCCACCAGTGACGAGACAGGCTTCTGGTATGGCTACACCTTC.

Ten or more counts support this clonotype. This sequence joins TRBV6-2 or TRBV6-3 and TRBJ1-1; D uncertain. V was pared by 1 base and J by 0 bases, with 6 bases between. The germline CDR1 and CDR2 sequences are MNHEY and SVGEGT. This CDR3 is built from 14 residues. Written as DNA, the CDR3 is TGTGCCAGCAGTTACTTAGGTATGAACACTGAAGCTTTCTTT. It codes for CASSYLGMNTEAFF.

As regards this clonotype: With a much larger clone just one base away, this may be a read error. The chain carries TRBV5-1 and TRBJ2-7; a possible D gene is TRBD2 (5 bases). Germline values: CDR1 SGHRS, CDR2 YFSETQ. V was cut by 0 bases and J by 2 bases, with 15 bases left in between. The CDR3 contains 16 residues. The DNA for the CDR3 is TGCGCCAGCAGCTTGGTGGAGGATTCGTGGCCCTACGAGCAGTACTTC. This gives the protein CASSLVEDSWPYEQYF. Complete variable domain (other parts from reference TRBV5-1 and TRBJ2-7): KAGVTQTPRYLIKTRGQQVTLSCSPISGHRSVSWYQQTPGQGLQFLFEYFSETQRNKGNFPGRFSGRQFSNSRSEMNVSTLELGDSALYLCASSLVEDSWPYEQYFGPGTRLTVT.

In its sample, this clonotype was seen many times. This chain connects TRBV25-1 to TRBJ2-6, with D uncertain. With 5 bases removed from V and 4 bases from J, the gap between germline ends came to 3 bases. Germline V gene data show CDR1 as MGHDK and CDR2 as SYGVNS. The CDR3 totals 12 residues. This CDR3 is CASSRGANVLTF. The DNA for the CDR3 is TGTGCCAGCAGTCGGGGGGCCAACGTCCTGACTTTC.

This clonotype occurred many times. V usage is TRBV6-2 or TRBV6-3 and J usage is TRBJ2-3; 7 bases are a match to TRBD2. The CDR3 is made up of 14 amino acids. Germline V gene sequence: CDR1 MNHEY, CDR2 SVGEGT. J lost 6 bases, V lost 2 bases, and 5 bases had no gene match. The CDR3 DNA is TGTGCCAGCAGTTACCAGACTAGCATGGATACGCAGTATTTT. It yields the protein CASSYQTSMDTQYF.

In its sample, this clonotype was seen many times. The chain uses TRBV6-2 or TRBV6-3 and TRBJ2-2; D possibly corresponds to TRBD2 (5 bases). V was trimmed by 2 bases and J by 6 bases, leaving 10 bases between them. There are 14 residues in the CDR3. The germline V gene encodes CDR1 MNHEY and CDR2 SVGEGT. CDR3 loop: CASSYGSSAGELFF. The DNA for the CDR3 is TGTGCCAGCAGTTACGGTAGTAGCGCCGGGGAGCTGTTTTTT.

V is TRBV20-1 and J is TRBJ2-7; 13 nucleotides align to TRBD2. The V and J ends lost 6 bases and 2 bases, in that order; junction bases with no gene match: 10. The CDR3 is 16 residues long. From germline, CDR1 is DFQATT and CDR2 SNEGSKA (reference sequence). Here the CDR3 DNA reads TGCAGTGCAAGAACCGGGACTAGCGGGGCCCCCTACGAGCAGTACTTC. Its protein is CSARTGTSGAPYEQYF.

Comment on this clonotype: This may be a read error, as it is one base from a much larger clone. The gene calls are TRBV13 and TRBJ2-7; 10 bases agree with TRBD2. CDR1 is PRHDT, CDR2 FYEKMQ, per germline (reference sequence). The CDR3 totals 16 residues. With V trimmed by 5 bases and J by 1 base, 8 bases remained unmatched. The CDR3 DNA follows: TGTGCCAGCAGCGAACTAGCGGGGAGACCTTCCTACGAGCAGTACTTC. Translating it yields CASSELAGRPSYEQYF.

This clonotype appeared many times. The chain combines TRBV6-5 with TRBJ2-7; 9 bases are a match to TRBD2. The CDR3 is made up of 16 amino acids. CDR1 is MNHEY, CDR2 SVGAGI, per germline. J was trimmed by 4 bases and V by 6 bases; bases with no gene match: 13. CDR3 nucleotides: TGTGCCAGCAGCCCCCCACTCGGCGGGAGGGCGTACGAGCAGTACTTC. This translates into CASSPPLGGRAYEQYF.

This clonotype was observed a handful of times. The chain uses TRBV2 and TRBJ2-1; D call uncertain. This CDR3 is built from 14 residues. The germline CDR1 and CDR2 sequences are SNHLY and FYNNEI. V was cut by 4 bases and J by 1 base, with 8 bases left in between. The CDR3 DNA sequence: TGTGCCAGCAGTGGAGTATTATCCTACAATGAGCAGTTCTTC. Translation gives CASSGVLSYNEQFF.

As concerns this clonotype: A read error is possible here, since a much larger clone lies one base away. The CDR3, as DNA: TGTGCCAGCTGCCAAGAGACTGTTCCACTCACAGATACGCAGTATTTT. Encoded protein: CASCQETVPLTDTQYF. This chain joins TRBV14 and TRBJ2-3; unclear D gene. Germline V lookup: CDR1 SGHDN, CDR2 FVKESK. This CDR3 region has 16 residues.